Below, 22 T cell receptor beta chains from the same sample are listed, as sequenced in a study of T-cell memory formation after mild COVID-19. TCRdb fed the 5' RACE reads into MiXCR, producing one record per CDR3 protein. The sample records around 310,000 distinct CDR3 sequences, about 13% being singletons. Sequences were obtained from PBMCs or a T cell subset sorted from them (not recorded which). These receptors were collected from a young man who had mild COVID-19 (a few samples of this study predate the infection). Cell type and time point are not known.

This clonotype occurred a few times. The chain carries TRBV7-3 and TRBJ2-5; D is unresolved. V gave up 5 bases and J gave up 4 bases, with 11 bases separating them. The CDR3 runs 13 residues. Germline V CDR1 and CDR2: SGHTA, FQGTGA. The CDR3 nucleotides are TGTGCCAGCAGCACCGGGCCCTTAGAGACCCAGTACTTC. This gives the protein CASSTGPLETQYF.

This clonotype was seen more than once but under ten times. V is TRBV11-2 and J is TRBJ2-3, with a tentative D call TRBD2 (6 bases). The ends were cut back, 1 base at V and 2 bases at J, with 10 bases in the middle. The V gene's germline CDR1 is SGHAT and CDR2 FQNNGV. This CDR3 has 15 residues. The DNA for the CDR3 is TGTGCCAGCAGCTTAGGGGCGGGGTTCACAGATACGCAGTATTTT. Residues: CASSLGAGFTDTQYF.

The CDR3 protein is CSARGQGRGQPQHF. The CDR3 coding sequence is TGCAGTGCTAGAGGACAGGGCCGTGGTCAGCCCCAGCATTTT. This chain uses TRBV20-1 with TRBJ1-5; 7 bases align to TRBD1. The J segment lost 6 bases and the V segment lost 1 base, leaving 6 bases of the junction unmatched. CDR3 length: 14 amino acids. Germline CDR1 and CDR2: DFQATT and SNEGSKA (reference sequence).

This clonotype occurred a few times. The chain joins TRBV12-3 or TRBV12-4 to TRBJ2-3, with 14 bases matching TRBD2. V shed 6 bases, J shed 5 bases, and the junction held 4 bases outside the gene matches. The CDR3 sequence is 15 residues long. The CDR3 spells CASSLGLAGGDTQYF. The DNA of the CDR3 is TGTGCCAGCAGCCTAGGACTAGCGGGGGGAGATACGCAGTATTTT.

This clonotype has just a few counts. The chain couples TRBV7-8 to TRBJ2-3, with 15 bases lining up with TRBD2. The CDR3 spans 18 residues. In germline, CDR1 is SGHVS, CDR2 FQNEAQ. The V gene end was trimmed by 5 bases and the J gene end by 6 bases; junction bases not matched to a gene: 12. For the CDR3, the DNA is TGTGCCAGCAGCCGTTACGGGACTAGCGGGGGGCCCGAGGATACGCAGTATTTT. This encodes CASSRYGTSGGPEDTQYF.

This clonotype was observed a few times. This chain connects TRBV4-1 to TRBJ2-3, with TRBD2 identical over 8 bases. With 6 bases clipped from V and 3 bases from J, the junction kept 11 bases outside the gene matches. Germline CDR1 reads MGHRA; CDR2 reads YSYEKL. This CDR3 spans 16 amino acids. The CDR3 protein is CASSLVDTSGTDTQYF. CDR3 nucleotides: TGCGCCAGCAGTCTCGTTGACACTAGCGGAACAGATACGCAGTATTTT.

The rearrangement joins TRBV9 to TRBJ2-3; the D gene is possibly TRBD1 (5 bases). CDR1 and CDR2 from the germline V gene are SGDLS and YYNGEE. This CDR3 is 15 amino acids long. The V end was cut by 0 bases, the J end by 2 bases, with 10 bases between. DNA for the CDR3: TGTGCCAGCAGCGTAGGCAGGGAATACACAGATACGCAGTATTTT. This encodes CASSVGREYTDTQYF.

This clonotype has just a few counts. The CDR3 DNA reads TGTGCCAGCACCCCGCGGGGGGTCGGAGCGCAGTATTTT. Residues: CASTPRGVGAQYF. The chain is built from TRBV2 and TRBJ2-3, with 8 bases lining up with TRBD2. Trimming took 7 bases from V and 10 from J; bases not matched to a gene: 10. The CDR3 is made up of 13 amino acids. From germline, CDR1 is SNHLY and CDR2 FYNNEI. Full variable domain (remainder filled in from reference TRBV2 and TRBJ2-3): EPEVTQTPSHQVTQMGQEVILRCVPISNHLYFYWYRQILGQKVEFLVSFYNNEISEKSEIFDDQFSVERPDGSNFTLKIRSTKLEDSAMYFCASTPRGVGAQYFGPGTRLTVL.

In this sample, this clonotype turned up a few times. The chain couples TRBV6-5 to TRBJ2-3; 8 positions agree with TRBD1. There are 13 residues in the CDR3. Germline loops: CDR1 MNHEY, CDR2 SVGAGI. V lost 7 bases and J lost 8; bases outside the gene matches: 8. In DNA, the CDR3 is TGTGCCAGCATGGGGACAGGAATGGGTACGCAGTATTTT. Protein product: CASMGTGMGTQYF.

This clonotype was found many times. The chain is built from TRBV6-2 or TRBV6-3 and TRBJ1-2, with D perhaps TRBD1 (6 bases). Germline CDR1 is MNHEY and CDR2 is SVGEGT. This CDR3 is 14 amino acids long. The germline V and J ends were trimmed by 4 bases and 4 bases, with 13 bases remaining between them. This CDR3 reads CASSSVDRSYGYTF. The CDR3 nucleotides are TGTGCCAGCAGTTCCGTGGACAGATCCTATGGCTACACCTTC.

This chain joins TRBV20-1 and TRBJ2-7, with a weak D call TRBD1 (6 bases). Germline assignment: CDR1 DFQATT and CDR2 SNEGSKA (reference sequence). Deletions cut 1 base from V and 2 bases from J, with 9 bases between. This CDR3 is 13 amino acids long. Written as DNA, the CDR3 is TGCAGTGCTAGAGCAGGGGCCACCTACGAGCAGTACGTC. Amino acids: CSARAGATYEQYV.

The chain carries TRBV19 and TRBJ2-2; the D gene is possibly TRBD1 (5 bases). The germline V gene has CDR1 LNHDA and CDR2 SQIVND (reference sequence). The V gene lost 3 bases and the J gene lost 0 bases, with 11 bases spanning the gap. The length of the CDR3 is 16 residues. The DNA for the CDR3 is TGTGCCAGTAGTATCTGGCAGGGAACGAACACCGGGGAGCTGTTTTTT. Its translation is CASSIWQGTNTGELFF.

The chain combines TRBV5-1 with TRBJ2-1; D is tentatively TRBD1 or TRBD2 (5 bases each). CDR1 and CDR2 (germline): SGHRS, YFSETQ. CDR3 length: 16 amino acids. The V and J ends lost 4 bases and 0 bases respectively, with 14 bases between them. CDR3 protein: CASSVTVGSSYNEQFF. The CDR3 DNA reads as TGCGCCAGCAGCGTGACAGTGGGGAGCTCCTACAATGAGCAGTTCTTC.

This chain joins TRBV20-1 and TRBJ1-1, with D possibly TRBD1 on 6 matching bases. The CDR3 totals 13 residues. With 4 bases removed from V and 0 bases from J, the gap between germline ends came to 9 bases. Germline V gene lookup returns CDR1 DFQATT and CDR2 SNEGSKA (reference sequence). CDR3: CSATGEVNTEAFF. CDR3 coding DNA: TGCAGTGCTACAGGGGAGGTGAACACTGAAGCTTTCTTT.

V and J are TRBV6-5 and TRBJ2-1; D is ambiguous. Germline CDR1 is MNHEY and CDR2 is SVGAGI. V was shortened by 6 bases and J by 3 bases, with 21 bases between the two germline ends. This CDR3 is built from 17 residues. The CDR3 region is CASSRALVAEIYNEQFF. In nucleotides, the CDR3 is TGTGCCAGCAGCCGTGCTCTGGTGGCGGAGATCTACAATGAGCAGTTCTTC.

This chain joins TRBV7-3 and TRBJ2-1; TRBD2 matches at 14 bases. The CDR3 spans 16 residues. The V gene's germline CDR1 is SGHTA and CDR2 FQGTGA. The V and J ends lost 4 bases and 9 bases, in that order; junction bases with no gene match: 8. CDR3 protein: CASSYLTSGGASEQFF. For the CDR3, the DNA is TGTGCCAGCAGCTACCTGACTAGCGGGGGGGCAAGTGAGCAGTTCTTC.

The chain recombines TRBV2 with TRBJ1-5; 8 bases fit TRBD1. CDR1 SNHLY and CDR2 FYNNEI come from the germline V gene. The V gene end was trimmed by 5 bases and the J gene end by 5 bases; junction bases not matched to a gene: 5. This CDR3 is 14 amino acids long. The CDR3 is CASSLQGEDQPQHF. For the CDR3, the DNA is TGTGCCAGCAGTTTACAGGGGGAAGATCAGCCCCAGCATTTT.

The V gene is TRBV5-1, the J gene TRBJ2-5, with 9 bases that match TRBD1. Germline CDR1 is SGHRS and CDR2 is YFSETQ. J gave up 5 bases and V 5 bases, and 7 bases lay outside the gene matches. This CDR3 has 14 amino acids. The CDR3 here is CASRAGTGRETQYF. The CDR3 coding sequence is TGCGCCAGCAGGGCCGGGACAGGGAGGGAGACCCAGTACTTC.

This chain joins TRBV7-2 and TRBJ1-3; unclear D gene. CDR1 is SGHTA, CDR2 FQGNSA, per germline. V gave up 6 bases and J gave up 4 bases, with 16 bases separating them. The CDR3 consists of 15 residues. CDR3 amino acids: CASSLVWGGGNTIYF. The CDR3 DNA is TGTGCCAGCAGTCTGGTTTGGGGAGGAGGAAACACCATATATTTT.

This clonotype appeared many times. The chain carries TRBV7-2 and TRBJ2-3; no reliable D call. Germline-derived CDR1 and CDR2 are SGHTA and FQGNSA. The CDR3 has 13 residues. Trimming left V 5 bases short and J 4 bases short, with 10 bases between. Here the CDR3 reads CASSPDVADTQYF. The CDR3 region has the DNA TGTGCCAGCAGCCCGGACGTAGCAGATACGCAGTATTTT.

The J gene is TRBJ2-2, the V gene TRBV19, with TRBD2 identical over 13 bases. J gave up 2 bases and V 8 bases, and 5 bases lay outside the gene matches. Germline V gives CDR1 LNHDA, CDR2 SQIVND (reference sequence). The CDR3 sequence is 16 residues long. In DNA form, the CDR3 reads TGTGCCAGTTGCATGGGACTAGCGGGAAACACCGGGGAGCTGTTTTTT. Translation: CASCMGLAGNTGELFF.

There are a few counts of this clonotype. DNA for the CDR3: TGTGCCAGCAGTCCGAAGGACGGTTCCTACGAGCAGTACTTC. It is translated as CASSPKDGSYEQYF. The V call is TRBV12-3 or TRBV12-4, the J call TRBJ2-7; D is uncertain. The CDR3 is 14 residues long. Trimming pared 5 bases from V and 1 base from J, leaving 12 bases between.